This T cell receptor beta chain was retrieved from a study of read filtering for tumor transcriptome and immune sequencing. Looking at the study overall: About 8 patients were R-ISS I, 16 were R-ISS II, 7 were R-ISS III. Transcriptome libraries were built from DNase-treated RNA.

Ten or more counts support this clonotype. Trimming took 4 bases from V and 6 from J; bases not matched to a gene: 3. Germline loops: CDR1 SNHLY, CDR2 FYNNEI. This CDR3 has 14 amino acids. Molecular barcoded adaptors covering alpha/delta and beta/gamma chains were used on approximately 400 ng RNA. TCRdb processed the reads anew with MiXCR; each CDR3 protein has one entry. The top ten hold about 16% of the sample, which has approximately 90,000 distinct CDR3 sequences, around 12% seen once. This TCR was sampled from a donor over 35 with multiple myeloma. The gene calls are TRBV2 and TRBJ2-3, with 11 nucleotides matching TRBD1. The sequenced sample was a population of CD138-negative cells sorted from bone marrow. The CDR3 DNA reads TGTGCCAGCAGTGGGGACAGGGGGGCGGATACGCAGTATTTT. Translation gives CASSGDRGADTQYF.